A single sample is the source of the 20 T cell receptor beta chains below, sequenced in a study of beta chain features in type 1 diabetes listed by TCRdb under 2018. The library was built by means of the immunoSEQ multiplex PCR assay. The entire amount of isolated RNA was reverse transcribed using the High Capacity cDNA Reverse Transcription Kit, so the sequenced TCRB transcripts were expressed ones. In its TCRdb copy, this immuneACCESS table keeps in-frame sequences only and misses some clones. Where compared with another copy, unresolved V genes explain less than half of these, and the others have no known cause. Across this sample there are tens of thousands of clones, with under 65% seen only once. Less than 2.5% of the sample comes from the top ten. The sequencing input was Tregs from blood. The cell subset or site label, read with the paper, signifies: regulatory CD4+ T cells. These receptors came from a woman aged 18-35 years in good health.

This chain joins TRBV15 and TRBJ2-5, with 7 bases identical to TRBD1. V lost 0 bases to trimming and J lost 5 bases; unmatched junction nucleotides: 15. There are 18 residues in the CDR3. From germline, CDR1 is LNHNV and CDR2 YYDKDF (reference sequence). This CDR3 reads CATSRDLWKGAPGETQYF. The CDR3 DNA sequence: TGTGCCACCAGCAGAGATCTCTGGAAGGGGGCACCGGGGGAGACCCAGTACTTC.

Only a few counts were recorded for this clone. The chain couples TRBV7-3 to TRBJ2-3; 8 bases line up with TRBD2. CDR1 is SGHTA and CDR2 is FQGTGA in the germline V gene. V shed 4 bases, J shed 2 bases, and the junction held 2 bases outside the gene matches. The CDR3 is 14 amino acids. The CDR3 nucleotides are TGTGCCAGCAGCTCTAGCGGGCTCACAGATACGCAGTATTTT. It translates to CASSSSGLTDTQYF.

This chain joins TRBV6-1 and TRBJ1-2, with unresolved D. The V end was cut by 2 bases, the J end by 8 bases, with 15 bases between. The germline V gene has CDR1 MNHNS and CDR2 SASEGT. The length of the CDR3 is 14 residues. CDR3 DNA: TGTGCCAGCAGTGAATTGGGCAGGAGCGGAGGCTACACCTTC. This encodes CASSELGRSGGYTF.

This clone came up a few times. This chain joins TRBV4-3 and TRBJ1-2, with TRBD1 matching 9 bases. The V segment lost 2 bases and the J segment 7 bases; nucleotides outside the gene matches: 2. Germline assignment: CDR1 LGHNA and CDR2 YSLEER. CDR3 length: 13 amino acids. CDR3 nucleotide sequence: TGCGCCAGCAGCCAATTGGGACAGGGTGGCTACACCTTC. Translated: CASSQLGQGGYTF.

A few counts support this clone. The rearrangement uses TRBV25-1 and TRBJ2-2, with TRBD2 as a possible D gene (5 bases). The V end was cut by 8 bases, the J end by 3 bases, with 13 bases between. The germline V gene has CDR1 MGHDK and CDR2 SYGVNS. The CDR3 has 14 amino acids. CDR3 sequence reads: CASCDRRDTGELFF. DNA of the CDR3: TGTGCCAGCTGCGACCGGCGGGACACCGGGGAGCTGTTTTTT. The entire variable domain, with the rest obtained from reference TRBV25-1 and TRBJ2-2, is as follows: EADIYQTPRYLVIGTGKKITLECSQTMGHDKMYWYQQDPGMELHLIHYSYGVNSTEKGDLSSESTVSRIRTEHFPLTLESARPSHTSQYLCASCDRRDTGELFFGEGSRLTVL.

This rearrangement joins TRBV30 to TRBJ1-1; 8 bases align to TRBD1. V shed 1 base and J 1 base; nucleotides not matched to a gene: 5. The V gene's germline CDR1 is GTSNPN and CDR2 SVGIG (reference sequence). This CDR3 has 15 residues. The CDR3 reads CAWSAGTGRNTEAFF. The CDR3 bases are TGTGCCTGGAGTGCCGGGACAGGTCGGAACACTGAAGCTTTCTTT.

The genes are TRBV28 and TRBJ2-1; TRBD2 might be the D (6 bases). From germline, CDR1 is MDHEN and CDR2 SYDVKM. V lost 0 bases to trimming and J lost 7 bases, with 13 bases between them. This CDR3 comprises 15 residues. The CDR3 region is CASSLWQGLSNEQFF. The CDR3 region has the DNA TGTGCCAGCAGTTTATGGCAGGGACTTTCTAATGAGCAGTTCTTC. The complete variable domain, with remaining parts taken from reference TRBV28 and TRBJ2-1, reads DVKVTQSSRYLVKRTGEKVFLECVQDMDHENMFWYRQDPGLGLRLIYFSYDVKMKEKGDIPEGYSVSREKKERFSLILESASTNQTSMYLCASSLWQGLSNEQFFGPGTRLTVL.

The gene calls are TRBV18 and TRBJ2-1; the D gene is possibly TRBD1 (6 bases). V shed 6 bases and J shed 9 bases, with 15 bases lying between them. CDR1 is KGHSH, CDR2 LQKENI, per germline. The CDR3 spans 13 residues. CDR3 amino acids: CASSPLGGAEQFF. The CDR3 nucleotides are TGTGCCAGCTCTCCTTTAGGGGGAGCTGAGCAGTTCTTC.

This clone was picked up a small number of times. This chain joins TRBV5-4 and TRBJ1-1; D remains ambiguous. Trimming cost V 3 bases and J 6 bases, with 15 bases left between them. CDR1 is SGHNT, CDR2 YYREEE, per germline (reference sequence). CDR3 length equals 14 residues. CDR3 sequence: CASSSSRGRAEAFF. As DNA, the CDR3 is TGTGCCAGCAGCTCCTCTCGGGGAAGGGCTGAAGCTTTCTTT.

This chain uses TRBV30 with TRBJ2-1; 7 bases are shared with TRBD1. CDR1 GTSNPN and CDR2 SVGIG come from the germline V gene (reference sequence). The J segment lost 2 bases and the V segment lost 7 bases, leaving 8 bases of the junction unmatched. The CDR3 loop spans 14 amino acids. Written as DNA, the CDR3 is TGTGCCTTCAACAGGGGAAAGGCCTACAATGAGCAGTTCTTC. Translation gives CAFNRGKAYNEQFF.

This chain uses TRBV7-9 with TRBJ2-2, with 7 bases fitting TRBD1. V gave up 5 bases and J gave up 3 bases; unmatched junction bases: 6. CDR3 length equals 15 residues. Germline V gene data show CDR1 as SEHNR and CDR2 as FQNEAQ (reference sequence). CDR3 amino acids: CASSDRDSHTGELFF. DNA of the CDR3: TGTGCCAGCAGCGACCGGGACAGTCACACCGGGGAGCTGTTTTTT.

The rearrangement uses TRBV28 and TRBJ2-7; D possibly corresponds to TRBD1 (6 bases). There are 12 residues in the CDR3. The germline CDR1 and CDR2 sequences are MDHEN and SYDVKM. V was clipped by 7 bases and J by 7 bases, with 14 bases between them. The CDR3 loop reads CASNPGAREQYF. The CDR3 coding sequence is TGTGCCAGCAATCCAGGGGCGAGAGAGCAGTACTTC.

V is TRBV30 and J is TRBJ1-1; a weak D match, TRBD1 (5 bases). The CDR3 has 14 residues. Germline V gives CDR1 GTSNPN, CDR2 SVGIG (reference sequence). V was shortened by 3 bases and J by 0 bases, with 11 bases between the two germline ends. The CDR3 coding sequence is TGTGCCTGGAGCTGGAAGGGGATGAACACTGAAGCTTTCTTT. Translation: CAWSWKGMNTEAFF. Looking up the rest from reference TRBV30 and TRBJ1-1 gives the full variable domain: SQTIHQWPATLVQPVGSPLSLECTVEGTSNPNLYWYRQAAGRGLQLLFYSVGIGQISSEVPQNLSASRPQDRQFILSSKKLLLSDSGFYLCAWSWKGMNTEAFFGQGTRLTVV.

The CDR3 spells CASTEGGAVNEQFF. The CDR3 nucleotides read TGTGCCAGCACAGAGGGAGGGGCGGTCAATGAGCAGTTCTTC. The chain carries TRBV7-2 and TRBJ2-1, with 7 bases fitting TRBD2. V shed 7 bases and J 6 bases; nucleotides not matched to a gene: 9. The CDR3 has 14 amino acids. Germline V CDR1 and CDR2: SGHTA, FQGNSA.

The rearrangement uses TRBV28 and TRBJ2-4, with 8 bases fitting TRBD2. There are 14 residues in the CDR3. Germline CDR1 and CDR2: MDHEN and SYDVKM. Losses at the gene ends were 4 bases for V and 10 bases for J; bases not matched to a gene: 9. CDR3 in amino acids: CASSSPGTSLIQYF. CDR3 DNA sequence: TGTGCCAGCAGTTCCCCCGGGACTAGTCTAATTCAGTACTTC. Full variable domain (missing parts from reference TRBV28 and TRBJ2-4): DVKVTQSSRYLVKRTGEKVFLECVQDMDHENMFWYRQDPGLGLRLIYFSYDVKMKEKGDIPEGYSVSREKKERFSLILESASTNQTSMYLCASSSPGTSLIQYFGAGTRLSVL.

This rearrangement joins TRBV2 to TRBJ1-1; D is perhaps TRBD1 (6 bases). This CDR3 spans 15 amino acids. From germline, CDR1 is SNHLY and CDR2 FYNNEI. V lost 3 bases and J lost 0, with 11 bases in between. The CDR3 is CASSDQGRMNTEAFF. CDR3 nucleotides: TGTGCCAGCAGTGACCAGGGGCGCATGAACACTGAAGCTTTCTTT.

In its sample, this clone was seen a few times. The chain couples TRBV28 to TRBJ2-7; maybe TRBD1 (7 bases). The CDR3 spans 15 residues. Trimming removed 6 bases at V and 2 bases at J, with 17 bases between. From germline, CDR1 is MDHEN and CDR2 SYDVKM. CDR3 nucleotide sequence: TGTGCCAGCAGACTCCCAGGGGGGTCCGCCTACGAGCAGTACTTC. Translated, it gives CASRLPGGSAYEQYF.

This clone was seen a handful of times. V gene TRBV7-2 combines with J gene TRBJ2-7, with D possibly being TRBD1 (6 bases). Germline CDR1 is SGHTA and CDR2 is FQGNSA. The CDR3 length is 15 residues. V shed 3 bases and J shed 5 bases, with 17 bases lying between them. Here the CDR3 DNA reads TGTGCCAGCAGCTTCAACAGGGTCCGAACGGACGAGCAGTACTTC. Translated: CASSFNRVRTDEQYF.

The CDR3 DNA is TGTGCCAGCAGTCCCGTCAGAGGCTATGGCTACACCTTC. Translating it yields CASSPVRGYGYTF. This rearrangement joins TRBV28 to TRBJ1-2; D ambiguous. This CDR3 is 13 amino acids long. The germline CDR1 and CDR2 sequences are MDHEN and SYDVKM. The V end lost 5 bases, the J end lost 4 bases, and 11 bases lay between the germline ends.

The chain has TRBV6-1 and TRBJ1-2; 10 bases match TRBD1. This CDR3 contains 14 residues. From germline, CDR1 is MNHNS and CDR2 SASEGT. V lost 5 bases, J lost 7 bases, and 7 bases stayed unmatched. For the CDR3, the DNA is TGTGCCAGCAGTCATCGACAGGGGGCGGGTGGCTACACCTTC. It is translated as CASSHRQGAGGYTF.